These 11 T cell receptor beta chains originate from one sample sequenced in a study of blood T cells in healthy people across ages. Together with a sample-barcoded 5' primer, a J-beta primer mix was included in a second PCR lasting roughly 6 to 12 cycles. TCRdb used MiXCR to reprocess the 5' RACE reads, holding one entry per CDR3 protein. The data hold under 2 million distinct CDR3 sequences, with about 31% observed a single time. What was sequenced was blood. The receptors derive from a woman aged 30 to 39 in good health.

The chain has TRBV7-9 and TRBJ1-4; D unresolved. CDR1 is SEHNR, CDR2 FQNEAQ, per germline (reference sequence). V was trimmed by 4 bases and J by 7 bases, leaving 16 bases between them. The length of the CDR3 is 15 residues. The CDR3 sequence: CASSSGIMAREKLFF. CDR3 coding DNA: TGTGCCAGCAGCTCTGGGATTATGGCGCGTGAAAAACTGTTTTTT.

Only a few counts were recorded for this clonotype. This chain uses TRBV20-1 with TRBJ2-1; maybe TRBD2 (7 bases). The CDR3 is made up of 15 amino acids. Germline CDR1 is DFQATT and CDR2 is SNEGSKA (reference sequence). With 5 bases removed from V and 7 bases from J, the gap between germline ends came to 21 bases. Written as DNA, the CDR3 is TGCAGTGCTGTTAGGGGGGGAGGGCCTCCTAATGAGCAGTTCTTC. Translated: CSAVRGGGPPNEQFF.

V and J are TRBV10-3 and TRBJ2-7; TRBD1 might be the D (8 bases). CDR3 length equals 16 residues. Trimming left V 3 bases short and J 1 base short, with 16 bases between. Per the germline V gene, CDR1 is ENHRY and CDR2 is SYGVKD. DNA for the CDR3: TGTGCCATCAGTGACCCGGGGGGACAGGAGTCCTACGAGCAGTACTTC. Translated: CAISDPGGQESYEQYF.

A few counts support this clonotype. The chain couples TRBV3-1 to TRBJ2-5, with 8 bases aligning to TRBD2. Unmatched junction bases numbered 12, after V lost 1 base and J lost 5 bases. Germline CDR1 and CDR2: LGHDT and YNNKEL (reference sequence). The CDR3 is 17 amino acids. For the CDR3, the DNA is TGTGCCAGCAGCCAAGCCTCCGGGACTAGATGGGACGAGACCCAGTACTTC. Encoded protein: CASSQASGTRWDETQYF.

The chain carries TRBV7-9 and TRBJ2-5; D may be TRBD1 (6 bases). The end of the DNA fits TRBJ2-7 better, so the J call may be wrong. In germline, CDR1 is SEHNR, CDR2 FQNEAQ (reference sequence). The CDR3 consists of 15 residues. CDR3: CASSSGGQKLYEQYF. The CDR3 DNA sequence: TGTGCCAGCAGCTCAGGCGGACAGAAGTTATACGAGCAGTACTTC.

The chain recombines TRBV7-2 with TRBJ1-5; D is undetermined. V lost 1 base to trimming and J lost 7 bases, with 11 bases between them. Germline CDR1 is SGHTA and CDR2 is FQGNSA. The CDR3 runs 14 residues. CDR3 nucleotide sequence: TGTACCAGCAGCTTAGTCCCCAAACAACAGCCCCAGCATTTT. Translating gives CTSSLVPKQQPQHF.

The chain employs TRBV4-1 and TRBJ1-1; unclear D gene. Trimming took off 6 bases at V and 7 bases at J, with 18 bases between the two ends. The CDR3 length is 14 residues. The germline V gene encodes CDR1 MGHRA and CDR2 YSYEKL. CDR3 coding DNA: TGCGCCAGCAGTCCGCAGTCGCGTTTGGGTGAAGCTTTCTTT. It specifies CASSPQSRLGEAFF.

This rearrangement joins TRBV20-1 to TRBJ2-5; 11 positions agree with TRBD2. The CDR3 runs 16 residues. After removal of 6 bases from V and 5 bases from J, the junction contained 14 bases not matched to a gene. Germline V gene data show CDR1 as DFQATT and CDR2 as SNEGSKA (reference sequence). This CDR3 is CSAGASGGPDMETQYF. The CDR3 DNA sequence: TGCAGTGCAGGCGCTAGCGGGGGGCCCGATATGGAGACCCAGTACTTC.

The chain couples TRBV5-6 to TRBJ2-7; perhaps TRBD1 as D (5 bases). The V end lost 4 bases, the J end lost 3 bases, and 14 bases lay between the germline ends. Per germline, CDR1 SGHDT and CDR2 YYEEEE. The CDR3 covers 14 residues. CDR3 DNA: TGTGCCAGCAGCCCGCGAGCAGGGAACTACGAGCAGTACTTC. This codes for CASSPRAGNYEQYF.

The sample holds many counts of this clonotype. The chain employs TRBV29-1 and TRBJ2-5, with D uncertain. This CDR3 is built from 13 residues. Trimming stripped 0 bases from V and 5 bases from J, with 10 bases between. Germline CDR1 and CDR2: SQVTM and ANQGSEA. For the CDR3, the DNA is TGCAGCGTTGAAGAGACACACCGGGAGACCCAGTACTTC. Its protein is CSVEETHRETQYF.

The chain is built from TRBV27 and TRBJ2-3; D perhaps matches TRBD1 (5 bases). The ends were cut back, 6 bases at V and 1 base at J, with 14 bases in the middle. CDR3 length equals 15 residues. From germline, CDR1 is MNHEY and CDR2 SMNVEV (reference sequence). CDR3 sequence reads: CASRSQVLGTDTQYF. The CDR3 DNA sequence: TGTGCCAGCAGATCACAGGTGCTCGGCACAGATACGCAGTATTTT.